This entry describes one T cell receptor beta chain. The data derive from a study of blood T cell repertoires in COVID-19. CDR3 size: 16 residues. Germline V lookup: CDR1 LGHDT, CDR2 YNNKEL (reference sequence). With V trimmed by 4 bases and J by 3 bases, 6 bases remained unmatched. The table came from immunoSEQ multiplex PCR; TCRdb's copy has only in-frame clones and leaves some out. The table lists some 180,000 clones, 83% of them singletons. The source of this sequence is a woman of 80 years or more with acute or convalescent COVID-19. The chain joins TRBV3-1 (or the pseudogene TRBV3-2) to TRBJ2-3; 11 bases line up with TRBD2. Material for sequencing was peripheral blood. The CDR3 here is CASSRGLAGSTDTQYF. The CDR3 coding sequence is TGTGCCAGCAGCCGAGGACTAGCGGGTTCGACAGATACGCAGTATTTT.